This TCR beta chain was profiled in a study of T-cell memory formation after mild COVID-19. Whole-study results and caveats: Specificity for SARS-CoV-2 was not confirmed among the second-wave clones peaking on day 37. Later expanders leaned CD4+, whereas day 15 to 85 contracting clones were balanced CD4/CD8.

The table lists this clonotype with many counts. Its cognate antigen is unknown. TCRdb used MiXCR to reprocess the 5' RACE reads, holding one entry per CDR3 protein. The repertoire consists of approximately 230,000 distinct CDR3 sequences, with around 15% occurring once and the leading ten covering about 4%. With 0 bases removed from V and 2 bases from J, the gap between germline ends came to 17 bases. Germline V CDR1 and CDR2: MGHRA, YSYEKL. The CDR3 is 18 residues long. This chain uses TRBV4-1 with TRBJ1-5; no clear D. The sample consisted of PBMCs or a T cell subset sorted from them (not recorded which). The sequence was obtained from a man aged 18 to 30 who had mild COVID-19 (a few samples of this study predate the infection). Cell type and time point are not known. The CDR3 DNA sequence: TGCGCCAGCAGCCAAGATCTCGACGGGGATTACGGCAATCAGCCCCAGCATTTT. Translated: CASSQDLDGDYGNQPQHF.